This T cell receptor (beta chain) originates from a study of neurological immune-mediated disorders. Study observations and caveats: It was the repertoires of 18 of 34 multiple sclerosis patients that phylogenetic grouping placed in one related-CDR3 cluster, which is a possible signature. The most TCR clonal expansion was seen in HTLV-1-associated myelopathy, whereas the least was seen in multiple sclerosis, below the level in healthy controls.

A remark on this clonotype: Antigen specificity is unknown.

The making of cDNA relied on 5'RACE with 10-nucleotide random UMIs. Whenever a sequencing run was performed, it yielded over 190 million TCR-beta sequences from 15-18 subjects. MiXCR, run by TCRdb on the 5' RACE reads, gives a single entry per CDR3 protein. The table records approximately 50,000 distinct CDR3 sequences, around 3.3% of them present only once. This CDR3 spans 17 amino acids. V and J are TRBV21-1 and TRBJ1-3. TRBV21-1 is an annotated pseudogene. This receptor was taken from a man aged 35-49 years with multiple sclerosis. Sample: PBMCs. The CDR3 spells CASSNPSGGARGNTIYF. CDR3 DNA: TGTGCCAGCAGCAACCCGTCGGGAGGGGCTCGTGGAAACACCATATATTTT.